This T cell receptor (beta chain) comes out of a study of shared clonotypes between healthy human individuals. Per germline, CDR1 MDHEN and CDR2 SYDVKM. This CDR3 comprises 16 residues. V was clipped by 3 bases and J by 7 bases, with 22 bases between them. TCRdb's copy holds only in-frame clones and misses some; the assay was immunoSEQ multiplex PCR. The sample records about half a million clones, roughly 80% being singletons. This chain joins TRBV28 and TRBJ2-7; D possibly uses TRBD1 or TRBD2 (5 bases each). The source material was PBMCs. This receptor was obtained from a woman aged 40 to 49 in good health. Some clones in this sample may be carry-over from other donors' samples. CDR3 nucleotide sequence: TGTGCCAGCAGTTTCTCTCTTCGGGGCACGACTTGGGAGCAGTACTTC. This encodes CASSFSLRGTTWEQYF.